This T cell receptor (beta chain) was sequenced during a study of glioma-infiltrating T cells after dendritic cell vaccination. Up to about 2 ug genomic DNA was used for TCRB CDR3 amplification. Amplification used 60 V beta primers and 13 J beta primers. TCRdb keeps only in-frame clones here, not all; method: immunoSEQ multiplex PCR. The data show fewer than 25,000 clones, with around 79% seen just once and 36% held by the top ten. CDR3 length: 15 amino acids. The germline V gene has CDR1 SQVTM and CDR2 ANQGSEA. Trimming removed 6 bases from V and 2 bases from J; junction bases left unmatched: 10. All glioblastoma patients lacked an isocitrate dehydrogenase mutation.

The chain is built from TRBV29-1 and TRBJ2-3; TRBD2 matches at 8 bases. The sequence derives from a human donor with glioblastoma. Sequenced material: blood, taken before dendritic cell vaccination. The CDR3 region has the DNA TGCAGCGTGAAGGGACTAGTAGCGAACACAGATACGCAGTATTTT. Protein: CSVKGLVANTDTQYF.